The 16 T cell receptor beta chains below were found in one sample sequenced in a study of naive and memory T cell subsets. TCR cDNA received a 3' ligated oligonucleotide that carried a UMI. Four PCR rounds used nested alpha and beta constant region primers plus the SP2 primer. TCRdb reprocessed the 5' RACE reads with MiXCR, giving one entry per CDR3 protein. The sample contains over 45,000 distinct CDR3 sequences, about 4.4% of which appear only once. Receptors were obtained from a female donor in good health.

Many counts were recorded for this clonotype. The rearrangement links TRBV20-1 to TRBJ1-2, with 7 bases lining up with TRBD1. This CDR3 has 13 amino acids. Unmatched junction bases numbered 8, after V lost 3 bases and J lost 7 bases. Germline CDR1 and CDR2: DFQATT and SNEGSKA (reference sequence). This CDR3 is CSASTTGVAGYTF. The CDR3 DNA reads TGCAGTGCTAGTACTACAGGGGTTGCTGGCTACACCTTC.

This clonotype was seen repeatedly, ten times or more. The V and J genes are TRBV2 and TRBJ1-5; D may be TRBD1 (5 bases). Trimming shortened V by 3 bases and J by 4 bases, and 16 bases separated the two germline ends. Germline V gene sequence: CDR1 SNHLY, CDR2 FYNNEI. There are 16 residues in the CDR3. CDR3 region: CASSEGGRRVNQPQHF. CDR3 nucleotides: TGTGCCAGCAGTGAGGGGGGACGACGGGTAAATCAGCCCCAGCATTTT.

This clonotype was recorded many times. The chain employs TRBV4-1 and TRBJ1-5; D remains unclear. From germline, CDR1 is MGHRA and CDR2 YSYEKL. V was trimmed by 0 bases and J by 5 bases, leaving 17 bases between them. The CDR3 has 17 amino acids. CDR3 in DNA: TGCGCCAGCAGCCAAGATGTTTTGGCTGCGGGTTATCAGCCCCAGCATTTT. It encodes CASSQDVLAAGYQPQHF.

This clonotype was detected many times. This chain connects TRBV28 to TRBJ2-7, with 8 bases aligning to TRBD1. CDR3 length equals 13 residues. The trim removed 6 bases at V and 2 bases at J, leaving 3 bases unmatched. Per the germline V gene, CDR1 is MDHEN and CDR2 is SYDVKM. CDR3 sequence (DNA): TGTGCCAGCAGCGGACAGGGTCCCTACGAGCAGTACTTC. Protein sequence: CASSGQGPYEQYF.

This clonotype appeared many times. The gene calls are TRBV6-5 and TRBJ2-5, with D perhaps TRBD1 (5 bases). CDR3 size: 14 residues. The ends were cut back, 5 bases at V and 5 bases at J, with 15 bases in the middle. Per germline, CDR1 MNHEY and CDR2 SVGAGI. This CDR3 reads CASSRGAGQETQYF. CDR3 DNA: TGTGCCAGCAGTAGGGGTGCAGGGCAGGAGACCCAGTACTTC.

In this sample, this clonotype turned up many times. In DNA, the CDR3 is TGTGCCAGCAGCGTAGGATTCTCCGAGGAAAAACTGTTTTTT. Translation: CASSVGFSEEKLFF. The chain recombines TRBV9 with TRBJ1-4; no clear D. The germline V gene has CDR1 SGDLS and CDR2 YYNGEE. Deletions cut 0 bases from V and 8 bases from J, with 11 bases between. This CDR3 has 14 residues. Complete variable domain (other parts from reference TRBV9 and TRBJ1-4): DSGVTQTPKHLITATGQRVTLRCSPRSGDLSVYWYQQSLDQGLQFLIQYYNGEERAKGNILERFSAQQFPDLHSELNLSSLELGDSALYFCASSVGFSEEKLFFGSGTQLSVL.

This clonotype was recorded at least ten times. The chain combines TRBV10-2 with TRBJ1-2; 9 bases fit TRBD1. This CDR3 spans 14 amino acids. Germline V CDR1 and CDR2: WSHSY, SAAADI. With 7 bases clipped from V and 2 bases from J, the junction kept 5 bases outside the gene matches. The CDR3 loop is CASKFTGGNYGYTF. The CDR3 region has the DNA TGCGCCAGCAAATTCACAGGGGGCAACTATGGCTACACCTTC.

This clonotype occurred many times. The V gene is TRBV5-5, the J gene TRBJ1-1; TRBD1 might be the D (6 bases). Per the germline V gene, CDR1 is SGHKS and CDR2 is YYEKEE (reference sequence). The V end lost 4 bases, the J end lost 3 bases, and 19 bases lay between the germline ends. The CDR3 is 16 amino acids. CDR3 DNA: TGTGCCAGCAGCCAGATACACCTAGCAGGGGACACTGAAGCTTTCTTT. Translated, it gives CASSQIHLAGDTEAFF. The full variable domain, with the rest looked up from reference TRBV5-5 and TRBJ1-1, is DAGVTQSPTHLIKTRGQQVTLRCSPISGHKSVSWYQQVLGQGPQFIFQYYEKEERGRGNFPDRFSARQFPNYSSELNVNALLLGDSALYLCASSQIHLAGDTEAFFGQGTRLTVV.

This clonotype was detected ten times or more. CDR3 loop: CASSEHAVRTGSNQPQHF. The CDR3 coding sequence is TGTGCCAGCAGTGAACACGCGGTACGGACAGGGAGCAATCAGCCCCAGCATTTT. The chain has TRBV6-1 and TRBJ1-5; TRBD1 matches 8 bases. The V segment lost 2 bases and the J segment 1 base; nucleotides outside the gene matches: 10. From germline, CDR1 is MNHNS and CDR2 SASEGT. The CDR3 covers 18 residues.

This clonotype was seen repeatedly, ten times or more. The chain links TRBV6-1 to TRBJ2-1, with 8 nucleotides matching TRBD2. This CDR3 is 16 amino acids long. V trimming: 1 base; J trimming: 2 bases; junction bases outside the gene matches: 4. Germline assignment: CDR1 MNHNS and CDR2 SASEGT. CDR3 sequence: CASSEENSGTYNEQFF. CDR3 coding DNA: TGTGCCAGCAGTGAAGAGAATAGCGGGACCTACAATGAGCAGTTCTTC.

In its sample, this clonotype was seen many times. This chain joins TRBV6-2 or TRBV6-3 and TRBJ2-2; TRBD2 might be the D (6 bases). The germline V and J ends were trimmed by 5 bases and 5 bases, with 15 bases remaining between them. The CDR3 runs to 15 residues. Germline V gene lookup returns CDR1 MNHEY and CDR2 SVGEGT. The CDR3 loop reads CASSPRLGRTGELFF. CDR3 coding DNA: TGTGCCAGCAGTCCTCGACTAGGAAGGACCGGGGAGCTGTTTTTT.

The chain is built from TRBV10-3 and TRBJ2-1, with 7 bases lining up with TRBD1. V dropped 3 bases and J dropped 4; count of bases not matched to a gene: 9. Per the germline V gene, CDR1 is ENHRY and CDR2 is SYGVKD. The CDR3 is made up of 16 amino acids. The CDR3 protein is CAISDAVDRVYNEQFF. CDR3 nucleotides: TGTGCCATCAGTGATGCTGTCGACAGGGTTTACAATGAGCAGTTCTTC.

This clonotype was detected ten times or more. This chain links TRBV12-3 or TRBV12-4 with TRBJ1-2; D perhaps matches TRBD1 (5 bases). V shed 3 bases and J shed 8 bases, with 19 bases lying between them. This CDR3 region has 15 residues. The CDR3 DNA follows: TGTGCCAGCAGTTTGATTGGTAGGGGCGCGGGCGGCTACACCTTC. Encoded protein: CASSLIGRGAGGYTF.

This clonotype was counted ten times or more. The chain joins TRBV18 to TRBJ2-3; D is unclear. Deletions cut 2 bases from V and 2 bases from J, with 14 bases between. Germline lookup yields CDR1 KGHSH and CDR2 LQKENI. This CDR3 spans 16 amino acids. The CDR3 coding sequence is TGTGCCAGCTCACCAGTCCCGTCAGCCCCCACAGATACGCAGTATTTT. It yields the protein CASSPVPSAPTDTQYF.

This clonotype was counted ten times or more. This rearrangement joins TRBV9 to TRBJ2-1, with 8 positions matching TRBD2. This CDR3 is 13 amino acids long. Trimming removed 3 bases from V and 13 bases from J; junction bases left unmatched: 9. The germline V gene encodes CDR1 SGDLS and CDR2 YYNGEE. The CDR3 loop is CASSAFTTSGQFF. In DNA, the CDR3 is TGTGCCAGCAGCGCTTTTACTACTAGCGGCCAGTTCTTC. Supplemented by reference TRBV9 and TRBJ2-1, the full variable domain reads DSGVTQTPKHLITATGQRVTLRCSPRSGDLSVYWYQQSLDQGLQFLIQYYNGEERAKGNILERFSAQQFPDLHSELNLSSLELGDSALYFCASSAFTTSGQFFGPGTRLTVL.

This clonotype was picked up many times. The chain recombines TRBV4-2 with TRBJ2-2; D gene ambiguous. This CDR3 comprises 15 residues. Trimming pared 0 bases from V and 4 bases from J, leaving 9 bases between. CDR1 is LGHNA, CDR2 YNFKEQ, per germline. CDR3 loop: CASSQDWRITGELFF. The DNA of the CDR3 is TGTGCCAGCAGCCAAGATTGGCGGATCACCGGGGAGCTGTTTTTT.